The 18 T cell receptor beta chains given below trace back to one sample, sequenced in a study of T cells in Graves' hyperthyroidism and ophthalmopathy. RNA transcripts were the template for amplifying TCR beta CDR3 regions. The primer set for the first-round RT-PCR of the TCR CDR3 was HTBI. MiXCR was run by TCRdb on the multiplex PCR reads, yielding one entry per CDR3 protein. Found here are 600,000 or so distinct CDR3 sequences, around 16% of them singletons; the top ten hold 3.5% to 4%. Material for sequencing was blood. These TCRs come from a woman younger than 45 with Graves' hyperthyroidism.

There are many counts of this clonotype. The J gene is TRBJ2-5, the V gene TRBV11-2; TRBD2 agrees at 8 bases. V trimming: 0 bases; J trimming: 4 bases; junction bases outside the gene matches: 7. CDR1 is SGHAT, CDR2 FQNNGV, per germline. This CDR3 has 16 amino acids. CDR3 coding DNA: TGTGCCAGCAGCTTAGATTGGGCCGGGGGGGGAGAGACCCAGTACTTC. The encoded protein is CASSLDWAGGGETQYF.

The chain carries TRBV19 and TRBJ1-1; D is unclear. Per the germline V gene, CDR1 is LNHDA and CDR2 is SQIVND (reference sequence). V gave up 2 bases and J gave up 3 bases, with 13 bases separating them. CDR3 length: 15 amino acids. This CDR3 is CASSIFKGRDTEAFF. CDR3 in DNA: TGTGCCAGTAGTATATTTAAGGGAAGGGACACTGAAGCTTTCTTT.

This chain connects TRBV2 to TRBJ2-2; 9 bases agree with TRBD2. This CDR3 has 16 residues. V trimming: 3 bases; J trimming: 6 bases; junction bases outside the gene matches: 8. Germline assignment: CDR1 SNHLY and CDR2 FYNNEI. CDR3 in amino acids: CASSDFSGSPAGELFF. DNA for the CDR3: TGTGCCAGCAGTGATTTTAGCGGGAGTCCGGCCGGGGAGCTGTTTTTT. Drawing the rest from reference TRBV2 and TRBJ2-2, the complete variable domain is EPEVTQTPSHQVTQMGQEVILRCVPISNHLYFYWYRQILGQKVEFLVSFYNNEISEKSEIFDDQFSVERPDGSNFTLKIRSTKLEDSAMYFCASSDFSGSPAGELFFGEGSRLTVL.

The rearrangement links TRBV20-1 to TRBJ2-7, with D tentatively TRBD2 (6 bases). CDR1 DFQATT and CDR2 SNEGSKA come from the germline V gene (reference sequence). This CDR3 has 13 residues. V dropped 0 bases and J dropped 5 bases, with 11 bases sitting between them. The CDR3 DNA reads TGCAGTGCTAGAGATGGAGGGTCCCACGAGCAGTACTTC. Translating gives CSARDGGSHEQYF.

In this sample, this clonotype turned up a few times. This chain joins TRBV9 and TRBJ1-2; 9 bases fit TRBD1. CDR3 length equals 11 residues. Germline V gene data show CDR1 as SGDLS and CDR2 as YYNGEE. V lost 8 bases, J lost 8 bases, and 4 bases stayed unmatched. The CDR3 protein is CASTGGWGYTF. The CDR3 coding sequence is TGTGCCAGTACAGGGGGCTGGGGCTACACCTTC.

This clonotype has ten or more counts. This chain joins TRBV5-1 and TRBJ2-1, with 8 positions matching TRBD2. With V trimmed by 3 bases and J by 5 bases, 7 bases remained unmatched. The CDR3 consists of 15 residues. CDR1 and CDR2 (germline): SGHRS, YFSETQ. For the CDR3, the DNA is TGCGCCAGCAGCTCCCGGACTAGCAGAGACAATGAGCAGTTCTTC. It yields the protein CASSSRTSRDNEQFF.

This clonotype came up many times. The chain is built from TRBV11-2 and TRBJ2-3, with TRBD1 as a possible D gene (5 bases). Trimming cost V 4 bases and J 6 bases, with 11 bases left between them. The CDR3 extends over 13 amino acids. In germline, CDR1 is SGHAT, CDR2 FQNNGV. CDR3 sequence (DNA): TGTGCCAGCAGCTCGCAGGGTGGCGATACGCAGTATTTT. Encoded protein: CASSSQGGDTQYF.

The sample holds many counts of this clonotype. The chain employs TRBV3-1 and TRBJ1-6, with D unresolved. Germline V lookup: CDR1 LGHDT, CDR2 YNNKEL (reference sequence). Trimming took 4 bases from V and 9 from J, leaving 10 bases between them. This CDR3 has 13 amino acids. The CDR3 region has the DNA TGTGCCAGCAGCCCGGAACCGGGTTCACCCCTCCACTTT. Protein product: CASSPEPGSPLHF.

This clonotype has ten or more counts. This sequence joins TRBV11-2 and TRBJ2-3, with TRBD2 matching 9 bases. CDR3 length: 16 residues. Losses at the gene ends were 5 bases for V and 3 bases for J; bases not matched to a gene: 9. In germline, CDR1 is SGHAT, CDR2 FQNNGV. The DNA of the CDR3 is TGTGCCAGCAGCGAGTTAGCGGGAGCTTGGACAGATACGCAGTATTTT. Amino acids: CASSELAGAWTDTQYF.

V and J are TRBV18 and TRBJ2-7; no reliable D call. Germline V CDR1 and CDR2: KGHSH, LQKENI. V was trimmed by 2 bases and J by 3 bases, leaving 11 bases between them. There are 14 residues in the CDR3. The CDR3 region has the DNA TGTGCCAGCTCACCAGCCAGGAACCACTACGAGCAGTACTTC. Translated: CASSPARNHYEQYF. Filled out from reference TRBV18 and TRBJ2-7, the complete variable domain reads NAGVMQNPRHLVRRRGQEARLRCSPMKGHSHVYWYRQLPEEGLKFMVYLQKENIIDESGMPKERFSAEFPKEGPSILRIQQVVRGDSAAYFCASSPARNHYEQYFGPGTRLTVT.

At least ten counts were recorded for this clonotype. This chain joins TRBV28 and TRBJ2-7, with D unclear. Germline loops: CDR1 MDHEN, CDR2 SYDVKM. This CDR3 is built from 11 residues. Trimming shortened V by 10 bases and J by 3 bases, and 10 bases separated the two germline ends. CDR3 protein: CATGPDYEQYF. The CDR3 nucleotides are TGTGCCACCGGGCCCGACTACGAGCAGTACTTC.

This clonotype was observed a handful of times. The chain employs TRBV6-2 or TRBV6-3 and TRBJ1-6, with TRBD1 as a possible D gene (5 bases). The V end was cut by 6 bases, the J end by 7 bases, with 13 bases between. The CDR3 runs to 14 residues. CDR1 is MNHEY, CDR2 SVGEGT, per germline. The CDR3 region has the DNA TGTGCCAGCAGCCGACAGTTCGGGAATTCACCCCTCCACTTT. This gives the protein CASSRQFGNSPLHF.

The rearrangement links TRBV6-4 to TRBJ2-2; 10 nucleotides match TRBD2. With 0 bases clipped from V and 6 bases from J, the junction kept 4 bases outside the gene matches. The CDR3 is 16 residues long. Per the germline V gene, CDR1 is MRHNA and CDR2 is SNTAGT. The CDR3 nucleotides read TGTGCCAGCAGTGACTCCGGGCTAGCGGGAGCCGGGGAGCTGTTTTTT. It translates to CASSDSGLAGAGELFF.

With respect to this clonotype: This clone may be a read error of a much larger clone one base away. The J gene is TRBJ2-1, the V gene TRBV11-3; no reliable D call. The length of the CDR3 is 15 residues. Germline V gene lookup returns CDR1 SGHNT and CDR2 YENEEA. V was cut by 5 bases and J by 7 bases, with 18 bases left in between. The CDR3 here is CASSPRSHPGNEQFF. The DNA of the CDR3 is TGTGCCAGCAGCCCCCGCTCGCACCCCGGGAATGAGCAGTTCTTC.

Concerning this clonotype: This may stem from a read error, because a much larger clone lies one nucleotide away. V and J are TRBV3-1 and TRBJ1-1; no definite D call. There are 14 residues in the CDR3. CDR1 is LGHDT, CDR2 YNNKEL, per germline (reference sequence). CDR3 coding DNA: TGTGCCAGCAGCCAAAACCGGGTTAACACTGCAGCTTTCTTT. Protein: CASSQNRVNTAAFF. The variable domain in full, with the rest retrieved from reference TRBV3-1 and TRBJ1-1, is DTAVSQTPKYLVTQMGNDKSIKCEQNLGHDTMYWYKQDSKKFLKIMFSYNNKELIINETVPNRFSPKSPDKAHLNLHINSLELGDSAVYFCASSQNRVNTAAFFGQGTRLTVV.

This clonotype has at least ten counts. The chain recombines TRBV5-1 with TRBJ1-1; a weak D match, TRBD1 (5 bases). Germline CDR1 reads SGHRS; CDR2 reads YFSETQ. Trimming took 4 bases from V and 1 from J, leaving 17 bases between them. The CDR3 spans 16 residues. CDR3 in DNA: TGCGCCAGCAGCCACCCGCTCGACAGAGAGAACACTGAAGCTTTCTTT. This gives the protein CASSHPLDRENTEAFF. Full variable domain (outside the CDR3, taken from reference TRBV5-1 and TRBJ1-1): KAGVTQTPRYLIKTRGQQVTLSCSPISGHRSVSWYQQTPGQGLQFLFEYFSETQRNKGNFPGRFSGRQFSNSRSEMNVSTLELGDSALYLCASSHPLDRENTEAFFGQGTRLTVV.

This clonotype was found a few times. The gene calls are TRBV10-3 and TRBJ1-1; possible D gene TRBD1, 5 bases. Germline assignment: CDR1 ENHRY and CDR2 SYGVKD. V lost 6 bases and J lost 0, with 17 bases in between. The CDR3 has 16 residues. CDR3 sequence: CAIRPKDTKMNTEAFF. CDR3 coding DNA: TGTGCCATCAGGCCAAAGGACACGAAAATGAACACTGAAGCTTTCTTT.

The chain carries TRBV12-3 or TRBV12-4 and TRBJ1-3; TRBD1 is a possible D gene (6 bases). The CDR3 spans 15 residues. Trimming removed 3 bases at V and 3 bases at J, with 12 bases between. The CDR3 sequence: CASSFYVTGGNTIYF. CDR3 nucleotides: TGTGCCAGCAGTTTTTATGTGACAGGTGGAAACACCATATATTTT.